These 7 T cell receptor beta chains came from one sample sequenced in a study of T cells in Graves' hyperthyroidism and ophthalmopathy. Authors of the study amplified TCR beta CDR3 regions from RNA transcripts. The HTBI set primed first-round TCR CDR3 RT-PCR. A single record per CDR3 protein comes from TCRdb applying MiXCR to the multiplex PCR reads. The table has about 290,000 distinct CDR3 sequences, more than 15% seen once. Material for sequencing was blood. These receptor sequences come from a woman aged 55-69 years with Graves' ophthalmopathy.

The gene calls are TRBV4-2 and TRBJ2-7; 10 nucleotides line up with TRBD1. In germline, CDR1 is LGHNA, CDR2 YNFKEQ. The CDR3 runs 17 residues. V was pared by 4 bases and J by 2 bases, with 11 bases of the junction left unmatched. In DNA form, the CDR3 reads TGTGCCAGCAGCCCAAACGCTGGGACAGGGGTGGCCTACGAGCAGTACTTC. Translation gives CASSPNAGTGVAYEQYF.

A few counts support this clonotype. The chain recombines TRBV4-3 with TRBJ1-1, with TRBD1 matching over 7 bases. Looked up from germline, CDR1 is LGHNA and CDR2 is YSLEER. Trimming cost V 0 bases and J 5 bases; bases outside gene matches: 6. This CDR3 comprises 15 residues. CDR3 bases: TGCGCCAGCAGCCAAGAGGAGGGGGCGCAGACTGAAGCTTTCTTT. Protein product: CASSQEEGAQTEAFF.

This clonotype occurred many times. CDR3 sequence reads: CSVDGTGDYEQYF. DNA for the CDR3: TGCAGCGTTGATGGGACAGGCGACTACGAGCAGTACTTC. This chain connects TRBV29-1 to TRBJ2-7; 8 bases are a match to TRBD1. This CDR3 spans 13 amino acids. After removal of 3 bases from V and 3 bases from J, the junction contained 4 bases not matched to a gene. Germline CDR1 SQVTM, CDR2 ANQGSEA.

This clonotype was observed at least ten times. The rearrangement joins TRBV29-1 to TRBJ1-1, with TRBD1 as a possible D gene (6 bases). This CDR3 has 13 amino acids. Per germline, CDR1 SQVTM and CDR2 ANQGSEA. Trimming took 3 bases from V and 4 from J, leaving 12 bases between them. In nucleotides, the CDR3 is TGCAGCGTTGACAATGGCAGGGGCACTGAAGCTTTCTTT. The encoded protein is CSVDNGRGTEAFF.

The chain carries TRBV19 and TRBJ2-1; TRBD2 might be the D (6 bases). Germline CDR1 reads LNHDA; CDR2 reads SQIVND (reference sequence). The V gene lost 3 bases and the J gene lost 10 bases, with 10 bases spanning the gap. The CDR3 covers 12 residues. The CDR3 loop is CASSISAGEQFF. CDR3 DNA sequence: TGTGCCAGTAGTATTTCAGCGGGCGAGCAGTTCTTC.

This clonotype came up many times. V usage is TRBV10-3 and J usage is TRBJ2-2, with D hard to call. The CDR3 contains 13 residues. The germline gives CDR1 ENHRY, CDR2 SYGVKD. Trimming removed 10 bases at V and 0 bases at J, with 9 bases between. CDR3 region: CATRISNTGELFF. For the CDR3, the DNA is TGTGCCACCAGGATATCGAACACCGGGGAGCTGTTTTTT.

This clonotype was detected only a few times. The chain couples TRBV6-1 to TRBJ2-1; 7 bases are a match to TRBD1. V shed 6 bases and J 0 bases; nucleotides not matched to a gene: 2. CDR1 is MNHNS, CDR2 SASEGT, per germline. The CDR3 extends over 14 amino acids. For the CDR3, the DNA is TGTGCCAGCAGAGGGGGCGCCTCCTACAATGAGCAGTTCTTC. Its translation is CASRGGASYNEQFF.